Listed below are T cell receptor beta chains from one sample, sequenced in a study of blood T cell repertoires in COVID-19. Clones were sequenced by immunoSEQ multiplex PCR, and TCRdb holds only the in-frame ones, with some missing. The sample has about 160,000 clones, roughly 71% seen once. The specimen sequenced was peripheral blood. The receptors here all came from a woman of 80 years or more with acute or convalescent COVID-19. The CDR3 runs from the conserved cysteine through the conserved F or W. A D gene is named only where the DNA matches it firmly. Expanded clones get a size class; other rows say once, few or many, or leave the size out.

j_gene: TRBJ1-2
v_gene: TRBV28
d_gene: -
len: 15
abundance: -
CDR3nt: TGTGCCAGCAGTTTAATCAGGCAGGCCTACAATGGCTACACCTTC
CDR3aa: CASSLIRQAYNGYTF

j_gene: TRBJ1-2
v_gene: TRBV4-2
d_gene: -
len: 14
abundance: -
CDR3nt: TGTGCCAGCAGCCAGGCCCAAGTAAACTATGGCTACACCTTC
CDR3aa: CASSQAQVNYGYTF

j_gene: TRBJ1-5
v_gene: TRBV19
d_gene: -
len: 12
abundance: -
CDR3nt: TGTGCCAGTAGTCAAAGCAATCAGCCCCAGCATTTT
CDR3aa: CASSQSNQPQHF

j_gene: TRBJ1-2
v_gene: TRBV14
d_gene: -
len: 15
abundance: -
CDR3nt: TGTGCCAGCAGCCAAGATATCTCAGGGACTTATGGCTACACCTTC
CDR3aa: CASSQDISGTYGYTF

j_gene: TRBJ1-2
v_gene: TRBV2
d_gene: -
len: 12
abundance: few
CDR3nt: TGTGCCAGCAGTCCAGGGCAGAGGGGCTACACCTTC
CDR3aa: CASSPGQRGYTF

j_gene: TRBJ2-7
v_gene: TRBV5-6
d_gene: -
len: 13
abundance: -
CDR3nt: TGTGCCAGCACCGGTACAGTTAGCTACGAGCAGTACTTC
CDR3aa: CASTGTVSYEQYF

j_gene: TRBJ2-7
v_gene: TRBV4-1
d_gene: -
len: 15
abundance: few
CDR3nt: TGCGCCAGCAGCCAAGGTATCCATAGCTCCTACGAGCAGTACTTC
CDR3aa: CASSQGIHSSYEQYF

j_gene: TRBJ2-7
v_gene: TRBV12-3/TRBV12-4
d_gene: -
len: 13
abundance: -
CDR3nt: TGTGCCAGCAGTTTCCTCGGGAGATACGAGCAGTACTTC
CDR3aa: CASSFLGRYEQYF

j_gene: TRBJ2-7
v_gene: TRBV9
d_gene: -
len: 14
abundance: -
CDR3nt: TGTGCCAGCAGCCCTCAAGGGGACTCCTACGAGCAGTACTTC
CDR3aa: CASSPQGDSYEQYF

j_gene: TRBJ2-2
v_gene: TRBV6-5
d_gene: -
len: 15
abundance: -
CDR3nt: TGTGCCAGCCGCTCGGGAGATGGCATCACCGGGGAGCTGTTTTTT
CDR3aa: CASRSGDGITGELFF

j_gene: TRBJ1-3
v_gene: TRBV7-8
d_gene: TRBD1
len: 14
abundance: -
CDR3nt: TGTGCCAGCAGCCTGACAGGGTTCGGAAACACCATATATTTT
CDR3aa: CASSLTGFGNTIYF

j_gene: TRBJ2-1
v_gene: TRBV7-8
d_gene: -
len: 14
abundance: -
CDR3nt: TGTGCCAGCAGCTTAGTCGGTGGGAGTGTTGAGCAGTTCTTC
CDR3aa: CASSLVGGSVEQFF

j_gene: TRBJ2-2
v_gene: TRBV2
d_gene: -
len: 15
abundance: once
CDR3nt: TGTGCCAGCAGTGCCGTGGAGGCGAACACCGGGGAGCTGTTTTTT
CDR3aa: CASSAVEANTGELFF

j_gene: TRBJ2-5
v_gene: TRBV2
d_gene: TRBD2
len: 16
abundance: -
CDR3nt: TGTGCCAGCTCTCTAGGGCTAGCGGGAGTTCAGGAGACCCAGTACTTC
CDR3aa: CASSLGLAGVQETQYF

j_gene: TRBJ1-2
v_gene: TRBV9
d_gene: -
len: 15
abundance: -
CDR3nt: TGTGCCAGCAGCGTGGAGGCCGTACAGATCTATGGCTACACCTTC
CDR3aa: CASSVEAVQIYGYTF

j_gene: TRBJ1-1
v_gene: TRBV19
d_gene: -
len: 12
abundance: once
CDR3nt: TGTGCCGTCGGACAGATGAACACTGAAGCTTTCTTT
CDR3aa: CAVGQMNTEAFF

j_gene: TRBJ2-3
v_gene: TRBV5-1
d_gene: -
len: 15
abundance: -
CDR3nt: TGCGCCAGCAGCTTGGGGGGAGTAGGCACAGATACGCAGTATTTT
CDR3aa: CASSLGGVGTDTQYF

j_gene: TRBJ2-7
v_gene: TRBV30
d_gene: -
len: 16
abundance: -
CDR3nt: TGTGCCTGGAGCGTTTTGGGGCGGTCACGAAACTACGAGCAGTACTTC
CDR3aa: CAWSVLGRSRNYEQYF

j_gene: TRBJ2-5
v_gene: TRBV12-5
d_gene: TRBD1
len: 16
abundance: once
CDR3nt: TGTGCTAGTGGCCACGGCCTCGGACAGGGCCAAGAGACCCAGTACTTC
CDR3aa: CASGHGLGQGQETQYF

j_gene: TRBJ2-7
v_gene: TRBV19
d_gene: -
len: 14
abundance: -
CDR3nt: TGTGCCAGTAGTATTCAAGACAGCTCCTACGAGCAGTACTTC
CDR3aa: CASSIQDSSYEQYF